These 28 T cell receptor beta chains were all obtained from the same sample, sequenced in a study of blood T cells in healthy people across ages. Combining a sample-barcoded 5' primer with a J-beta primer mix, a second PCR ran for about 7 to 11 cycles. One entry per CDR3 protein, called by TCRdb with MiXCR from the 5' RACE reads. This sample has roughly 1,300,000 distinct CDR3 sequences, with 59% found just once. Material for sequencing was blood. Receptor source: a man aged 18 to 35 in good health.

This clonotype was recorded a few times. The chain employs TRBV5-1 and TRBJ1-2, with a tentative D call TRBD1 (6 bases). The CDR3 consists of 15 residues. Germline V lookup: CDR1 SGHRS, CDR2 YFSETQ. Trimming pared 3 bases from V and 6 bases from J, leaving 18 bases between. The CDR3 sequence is CASSSPQGPLDGYTF. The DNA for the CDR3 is TGCGCCAGCAGCTCGCCACAGGGACCCTTGGATGGCTACACCTTC.

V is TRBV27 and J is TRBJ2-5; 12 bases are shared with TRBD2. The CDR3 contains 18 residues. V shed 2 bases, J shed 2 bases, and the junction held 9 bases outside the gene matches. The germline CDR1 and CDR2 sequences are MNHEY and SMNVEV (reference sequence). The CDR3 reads CASSLLTSGSPLQETQYF. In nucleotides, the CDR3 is TGTGCCAGCAGTTTACTGACTAGCGGGAGCCCCTTACAAGAGACCCAGTACTTC.

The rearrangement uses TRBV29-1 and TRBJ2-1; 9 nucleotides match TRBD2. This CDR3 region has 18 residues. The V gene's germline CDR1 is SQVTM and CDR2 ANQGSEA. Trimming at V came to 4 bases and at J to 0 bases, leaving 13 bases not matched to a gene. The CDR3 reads CSVVVLAGPVGSYNEQFF. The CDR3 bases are TGCAGCGTTGTTGTTCTAGCGGGACCCGTTGGCTCCTACAATGAGCAGTTCTTC.

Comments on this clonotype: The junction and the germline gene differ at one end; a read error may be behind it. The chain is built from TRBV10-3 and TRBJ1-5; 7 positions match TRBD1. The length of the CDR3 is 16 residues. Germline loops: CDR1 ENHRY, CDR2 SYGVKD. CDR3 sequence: CATQGGLGRGNQTQHF. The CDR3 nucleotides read TGTGCCACGCAGGGGGGCCTCGGGCGGGGCAATCAGACCCAGCATTTT.

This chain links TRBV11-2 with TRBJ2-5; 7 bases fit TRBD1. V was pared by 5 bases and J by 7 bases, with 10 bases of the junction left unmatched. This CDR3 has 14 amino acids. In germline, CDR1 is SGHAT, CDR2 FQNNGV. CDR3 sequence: CASSQNQGEGTQYF. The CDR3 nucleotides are TGTGCCAGCAGCCAAAACCAGGGGGAAGGGACCCAGTACTTC.

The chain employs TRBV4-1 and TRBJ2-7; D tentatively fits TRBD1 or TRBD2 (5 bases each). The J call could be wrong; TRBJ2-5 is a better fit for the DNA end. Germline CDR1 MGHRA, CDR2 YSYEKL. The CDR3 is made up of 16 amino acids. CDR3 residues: CASSYGDPGGQETQYF. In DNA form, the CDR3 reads TGCGCCAGCAGCTACGGGGACCCCGGTGGGCAGGAGACCCAGTACTTC.

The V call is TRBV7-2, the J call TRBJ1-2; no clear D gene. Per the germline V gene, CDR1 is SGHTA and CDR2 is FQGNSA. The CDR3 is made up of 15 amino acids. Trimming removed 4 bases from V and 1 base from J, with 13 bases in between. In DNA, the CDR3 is TGTGCCAGCAGCTCACCCGGACGGCTTAACTATGGCTACACCTTC. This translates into CASSSPGRLNYGYTF.

In nucleotides, the CDR3 is TGTGCCAGCAGTTTCGGAGGCACCTTCTATAATTCACCCCTCCACTTT. Translation: CASSFGGTFYNSPLHF. This rearrangement joins TRBV12-3 or TRBV12-4 to TRBJ1-6; the D is unclear. This CDR3 region has 16 residues. Deletions cut 3 bases from V and 3 bases from J, with 12 bases between.

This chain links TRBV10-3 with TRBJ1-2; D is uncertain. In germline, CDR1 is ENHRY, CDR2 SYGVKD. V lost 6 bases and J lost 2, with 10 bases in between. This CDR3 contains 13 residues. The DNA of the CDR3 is TGTGCCATCAGGGCGGGAGAAAACTATGGCTACACCTTC. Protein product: CAIRAGENYGYTF.

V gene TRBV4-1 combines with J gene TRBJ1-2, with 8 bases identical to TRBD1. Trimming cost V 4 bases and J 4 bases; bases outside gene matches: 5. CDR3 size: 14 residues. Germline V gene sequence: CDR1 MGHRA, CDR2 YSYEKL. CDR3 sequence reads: CASSRGQDTYGYTF. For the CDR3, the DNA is TGCGCCAGCAGCCGGGGACAGGACACCTATGGCTACACCTTC.

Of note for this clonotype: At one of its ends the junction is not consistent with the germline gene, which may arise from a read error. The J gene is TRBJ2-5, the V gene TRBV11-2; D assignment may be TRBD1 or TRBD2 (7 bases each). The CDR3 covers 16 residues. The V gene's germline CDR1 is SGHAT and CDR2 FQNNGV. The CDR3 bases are TGTGCCAGCAGCTTAGCAGGGGGGGTCAAACAAGGGACCCAGTACTTC. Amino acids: CASSLAGGVKQGTQYF.

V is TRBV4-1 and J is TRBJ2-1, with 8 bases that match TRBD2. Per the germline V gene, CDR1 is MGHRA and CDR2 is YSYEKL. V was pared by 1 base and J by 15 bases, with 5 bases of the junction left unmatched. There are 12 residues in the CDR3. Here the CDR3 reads CASSQGSSGRFF. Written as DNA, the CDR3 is TGCGCCAGCAGCCAAGGGTCTAGCGGGCGGTTCTTC.

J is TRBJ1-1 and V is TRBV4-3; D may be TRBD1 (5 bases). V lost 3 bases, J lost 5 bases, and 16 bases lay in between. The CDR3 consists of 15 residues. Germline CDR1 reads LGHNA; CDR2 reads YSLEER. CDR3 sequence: CASSHDVQGGTEAFF. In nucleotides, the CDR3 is TGCGCCAGCAGCCACGATGTTCAGGGAGGGACTGAAGCTTTCTTT.

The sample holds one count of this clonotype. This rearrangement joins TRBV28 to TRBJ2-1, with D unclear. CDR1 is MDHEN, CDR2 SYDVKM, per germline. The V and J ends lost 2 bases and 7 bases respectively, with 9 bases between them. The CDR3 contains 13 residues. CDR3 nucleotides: TGTGCCAGCAGTTTAAAAGGATGGAATGAGCAGTTCTTC. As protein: CASSLKGWNEQFF.

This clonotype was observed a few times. The CDR3 loop is CASSVLAGIAKNIQYF. The CDR3 DNA reads TGCGCCAGCAGCGTCCTAGCGGGTATAGCCAAAAACATTCAGTACTTC. The chain carries TRBV4-1 and TRBJ2-4, with 8 positions matching TRBD2. V lost 5 bases to trimming and J lost 0 bases; unmatched junction nucleotides: 6. Germline CDR1 and CDR2: MGHRA and YSYEKL. The CDR3 runs 16 residues.

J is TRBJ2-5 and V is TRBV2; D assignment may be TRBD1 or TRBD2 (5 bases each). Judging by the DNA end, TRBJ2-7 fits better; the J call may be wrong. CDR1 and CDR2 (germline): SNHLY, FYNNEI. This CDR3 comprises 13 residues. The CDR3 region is CARPGTFFYEQYF. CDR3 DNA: TGTGCCAGGCCCGGGACCTTTTTCTACGAGCAGTACTTC.

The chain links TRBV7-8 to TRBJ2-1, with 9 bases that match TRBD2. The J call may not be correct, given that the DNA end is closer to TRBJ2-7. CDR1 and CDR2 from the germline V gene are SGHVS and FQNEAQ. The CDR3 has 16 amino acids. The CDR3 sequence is CASSTSEASGTYEQYV. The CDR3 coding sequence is TGTGCCAGCAGCACCTCAGAGGCTAGCGGGACCTACGAGCAGTACGTC.

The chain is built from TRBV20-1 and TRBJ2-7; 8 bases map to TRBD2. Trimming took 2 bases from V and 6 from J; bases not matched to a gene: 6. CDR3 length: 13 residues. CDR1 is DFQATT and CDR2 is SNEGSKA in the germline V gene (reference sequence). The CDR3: CSARLSGRGEQYF. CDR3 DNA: TGCAGTGCTAGACTAAGCGGGAGAGGCGAGCAGTACTTC.

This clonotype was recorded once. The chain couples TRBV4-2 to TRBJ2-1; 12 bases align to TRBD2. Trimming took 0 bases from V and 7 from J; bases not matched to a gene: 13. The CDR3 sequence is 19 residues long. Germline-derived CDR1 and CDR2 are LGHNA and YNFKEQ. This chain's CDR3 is CASSQDQITSGRSGNEQFF. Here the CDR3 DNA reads TGTGCCAGCAGCCAAGATCAAATTACTAGCGGGAGGTCCGGTAATGAGCAGTTCTTC.

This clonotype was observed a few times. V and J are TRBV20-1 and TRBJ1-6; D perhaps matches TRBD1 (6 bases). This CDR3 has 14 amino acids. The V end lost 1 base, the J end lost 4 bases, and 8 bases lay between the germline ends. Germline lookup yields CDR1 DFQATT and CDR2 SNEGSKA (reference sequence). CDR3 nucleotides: TGCAGTGCTAGAGGGACAGAATATAATTCACCCCTCCACTTT. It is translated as CSARGTEYNSPLHF.

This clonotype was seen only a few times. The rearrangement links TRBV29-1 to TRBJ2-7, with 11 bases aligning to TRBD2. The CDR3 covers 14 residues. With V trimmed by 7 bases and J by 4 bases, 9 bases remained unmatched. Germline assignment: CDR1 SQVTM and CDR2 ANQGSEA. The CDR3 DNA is TGCAGCGCCAGAGGACTAGCGGGCGAATACGAGCAGTACTTC. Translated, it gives CSARGLAGEYEQYF.

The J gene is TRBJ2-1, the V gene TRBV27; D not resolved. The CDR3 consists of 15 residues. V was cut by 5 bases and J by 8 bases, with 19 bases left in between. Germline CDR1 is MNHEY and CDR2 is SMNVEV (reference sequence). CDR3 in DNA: TGTGCCAGCAGTCCGCCCCTTTCTAGGGTGGATGAGCAGTTCTTC. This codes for CASSPPLSRVDEQFF.

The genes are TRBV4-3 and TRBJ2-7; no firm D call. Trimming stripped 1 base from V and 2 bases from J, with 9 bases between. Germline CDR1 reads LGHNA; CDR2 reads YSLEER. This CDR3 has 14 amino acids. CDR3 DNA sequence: TGCGCCAGCAGCCAAGGAGTCATGGCCTACGAGCAGTACTTC. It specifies CASSQGVMAYEQYF.

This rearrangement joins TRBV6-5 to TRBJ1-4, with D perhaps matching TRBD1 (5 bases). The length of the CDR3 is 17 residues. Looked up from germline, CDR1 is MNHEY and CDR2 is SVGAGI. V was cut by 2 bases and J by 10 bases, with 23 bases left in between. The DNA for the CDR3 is TGTGCCAGCAGTTACGATTTTCGGCAGGGAAGGAGTAGAAAACTGTTTTTT. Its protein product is CASSYDFRQGRSRKLFF.

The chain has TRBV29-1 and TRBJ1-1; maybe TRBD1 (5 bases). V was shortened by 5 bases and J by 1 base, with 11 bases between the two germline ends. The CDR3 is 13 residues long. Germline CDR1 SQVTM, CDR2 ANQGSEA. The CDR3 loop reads CSVRGGGNTEAFF. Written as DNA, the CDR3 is TGCAGCGTTCGGGGGGGAGGGAACACTGAAGCTTTCTTT.

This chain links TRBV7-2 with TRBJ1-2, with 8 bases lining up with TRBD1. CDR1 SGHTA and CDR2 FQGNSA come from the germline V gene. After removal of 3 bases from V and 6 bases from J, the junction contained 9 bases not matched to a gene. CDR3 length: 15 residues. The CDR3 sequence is CASSLGPTGVDGYTF. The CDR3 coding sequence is TGTGCCAGCAGCTTGGGCCCGACAGGGGTAGATGGCTACACCTTC.

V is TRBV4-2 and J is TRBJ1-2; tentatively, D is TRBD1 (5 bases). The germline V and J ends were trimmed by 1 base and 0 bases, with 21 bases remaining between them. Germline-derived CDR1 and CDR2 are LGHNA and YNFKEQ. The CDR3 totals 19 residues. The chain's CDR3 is CASSQAPSLGVIANYGYTF. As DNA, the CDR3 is TGTGCCAGCAGCCAAGCGCCCTCACTGGGGGTAATAGCTAACTATGGCTACACCTTC.

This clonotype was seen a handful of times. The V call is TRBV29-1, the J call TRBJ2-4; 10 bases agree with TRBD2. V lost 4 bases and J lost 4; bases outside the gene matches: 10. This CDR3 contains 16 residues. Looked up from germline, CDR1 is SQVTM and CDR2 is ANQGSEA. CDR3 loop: CSVASGRRSVKNIQYF. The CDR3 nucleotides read TGCAGCGTTGCTAGCGGGAGACGCTCGGTTAAAAACATTCAGTACTTC.